A selection of T cell receptor beta chains follows, all from one sample in a study of blood T cell repertoires in COVID-19. Data came from immunoSEQ multiplex PCR; TCRdb stores just in-frame clones and leaves some out. Of roughly 34,000 clones in the sample, roughly 80% were seen once. Sample: peripheral blood. The receptors originated from a human donor in a cohort sampled during active COVID-19. Both conserved end residues are part of each CDR3. The order of the fields is V gene, D gene, clone size, J gene, CDR3 length, CDR3 protein, CDR3 DNA. D genes are given only for firm matches. Size is omitted from some rows. Given values are once, few, many or a class for expanded clones.

>TRBV11-2|TRBD1|NA|TRBJ2-3|13
CASNGQGTDTQYF
TGTGCCAGCAACGGACAGGGCACAGATACGCAGTATTTT
>TRBV5-6|TRBD1|NA|TRBJ2-7|16
CASSYTSTGGARRQYF
TGTGCCAGCAGTTATACATCGACAGGGGGCGCGCGGAGGCAGTACTTC
>TRBV5-4|NA|once|TRBJ1-4|15
CASSFGGRGNEKLFF
TGTGCCAGCAGCTTCGGGGGGCGGGGGAATGAAAAACTGTTTTTT
>TRBV23-1|TRBD2|NA|TRBJ2-2|21
CASSPRTSGFVYRANTGELFF
TGCGCCAGCAGTCCCCGGACTAGCGGGTTCGTATATAGAGCGAACACCGGGGAGCTGTTTTTT
>TRBV4-1|NA|NA|TRBJ1-1|15
CASSQHPGLNTEAFF
TGCGCCAGCAGCCAACACCCGGGGTTGAACACTGAAGCTTTCTTT
>TRBV5-1|TRBD1|few|TRBJ1-4|15
CASSLLGTQGEKLFF
TGCGCCAGCAGCTTGTTGGGGACACAGGGGGAAAAACTGTTTTTT
>TRBV6-5|NA|NA|TRBJ2-7|14
CASSSRGGAGEQYF
TGTGCCAGCAGCTCAAGAGGGGGGGCTGGCGAGCAGTACTTC
>TRBV6-6|NA|NA|TRBJ2-7|14
CASSSSGGSYEQYF
TGTGCCAGCAGTTCGTCTGGGGGGTCCTACGAGCAGTACTTC
>TRBV5-6|TRBD1|NA|TRBJ1-2|16
CASSFRDRAIYYGYTF
TGTGCCAGCAGCTTCCGGGACAGGGCGATTTACTATGGCTACACCTTC
>TRBV18|TRBD2|few|TRBJ2-3|16
CASSLGLAGATDTQYF
TGTGCCAGCTCACTGGGACTAGCGGGTGCCACAGATACGCAGTATTTT
>TRBV6-2/TRBV6-3|NA|NA|TRBJ2-5|17
CASSYSLAGGGGETQYF
TGTGCCAGCAGTTACTCCTTGGCAGGGGGAGGAGGAGAGACCCAGTACTTC
>TRBV5-1|TRBD1|NA|TRBJ1-1|16
CASSLGGGTGNTEAFF
TGCGCCAGCAGCTTGGGGGGTGGGACAGGGAACACTGAAGCTTTCTTT
>TRBV28|NA|NA|TRBJ2-5|15
CASGSGVANQETQYF
TGTGCCAGCGGGTCGGGGGTAGCGAATCAAGAGACCCAGTACTTC
>TRBV30|TRBD1|NA|TRBJ1-5|18
CALSQRGTGLLFGQPQHF
TGTGCATTGAGCCAAAGGGGGACAGGGTTGCTGTTTGGTCAGCCCCAGCATTTT
>TRBV7-2|NA|NA|TRBJ2-5|14
CASSLGGYRETQYF
TGTGCCAGCAGCTTAGGCGGGTATCGAGAGACCCAGTACTTC
>TRBV21-1|NA|NA|TRBJ2-3|17
CANPRLATKECTDTQYF
TGTGCCAACCCAAGACTAGCGACCAAAGAGTGCACAGATACGCAGTATTTT
>TRBV6-5|TRBD1|NA|TRBJ1-5|14
CASKKQGADQPQHF
TGTGCCAGCAAAAAACAGGGGGCAGATCAGCCCCAGCATTTT
>TRBV11-2|TRBD1|NA|TRBJ2-7|15
CASSLTGQGTYEQYF
TGTGCCAGCAGCTTAACGGGACAGGGGACCTACGAGCAGTACTTC
>TRBV6-2/TRBV6-3|NA|NA|TRBJ2-3|12
CASSYRGDTQYF
TGTGCCAGCAGTTACAGGGGTGATACGCAGTATTTT
>TRBV5-6|NA|NA|TRBJ2-7|15
CASSSYRVGTYEQYF
TGTGCCAGCAGCTCATACAGGGTAGGCACCTACGAGCAGTACTTC
>TRBV2|NA|NA|TRBJ2-3|15
CASSRALSGTDTQYF
TGTGCCAGCAGCAGGGCTCTCTCTGGCACAGATACGCAGTATTTT
>TRBV7-9|TRBD1|NA|TRBJ2-5|14
CASSLGDSQETQYF
TGTGCCAGCAGCTTAGGGGACAGTCAAGAGACCCAGTACTTC
>TRBV29-1|NA|once|TRBJ2-5|14
CSVAVRGRQETQYF
TGCAGCGTTGCGGTGCGTGGTCGACAAGAGACCCAGTACTTC
>TRBV6-1|NA|NA|TRBJ1-1|16
CASREALGGKNTEAFF
TGTGCCAGCAGGGAAGCATTGGGGGGGAAGAACACTGAAGCTTTCTTT
>TRBV18|NA|NA|TRBJ2-1|16
CASSPLGLAGYNEQFF
TGTGCCAGCTCACCACTAGGCCTCGCGGGGTACAATGAGCAGTTCTTC
>TRBV5-5|TRBD1|NA|TRBJ2-5|15
CASSSWTGGGETQYF
TGTGCCAGCAGCTCGTGGACAGGGGGGGGAGAGACCCAGTACTTC
>TRBV5-3|TRBD1|NA|TRBJ1-5|15
CARSPRTGGDQPQHF
TGTGCCAGAAGCCCCCGGACAGGGGGCGATCAGCCCCAGCATTTT
>TRBV24-1|TRBD1|NA|TRBJ2-1|16
CATSDFSGQGTNEQFF
TGTGCCACCAGTGATTTTTCGGGACAGGGAACCAATGAGCAGTTCTTC